Listed below are T cell receptor beta chains from one sample, sequenced in a study of cytomegalovirus exposure and HLA in healthy donors. This table comes from immunoSEQ multiplex PCR, and its TCRdb copy is limited to in-frame clones, with some not included. This sample yields about 58,000 clones, of which around nine tenths are seen a single time; 0.8% to 1.2% belongs to the top ten. Sample: PBMCs. These receptors were taken from a man aged 18 to 35 in good health and CMV-seronegative. The CDR3 runs from the conserved cysteine through the conserved F or W. A D gene is named only where the DNA matches it firmly. Clone size, where shown, is once, few, many, or a class for clones that have expanded.

v_gene: TRBV4-3; abundance: once; d_gene: TRBD2; j_gene: TRBJ2-2; CDR3aa: CASSSLAGGFTGELFF; CDR3nt: TGCGCCAGCAGCTCTCTAGCGGGAGGTTTCACCGGGGAGCTGTTTTTT
v_gene: TRBV6-5; abundance: NA; d_gene: NA; j_gene: TRBJ2-7; CDR3aa: CASSYNSRDSPYEQYF; CDR3nt: TGTGCCAGCAGTTACAACAGCCGAGACAGTCCCTACGAGCAGTACTTC
v_gene: TRBV19; abundance: NA; d_gene: TRBD1; j_gene: TRBJ1-2; CDR3aa: CASSDRDRYGYTF; CDR3nt: TGTGCCAGTAGCGACCGGGACAGATATGGCTACACCTTC
v_gene: TRBV5-5; abundance: NA; d_gene: TRBD2; j_gene: TRBJ2-3; CDR3aa: CASTGGTGLPF; CDR3nt: TGTGCCAGCACCGGGGGGACCGGGCTCCCGTTT
v_gene: TRBV7-3; abundance: NA; d_gene: NA; j_gene: TRBJ2-7; CDR3aa: CASSPRSGERQYF; CDR3nt: TGTGCCAGCAGCCCGCGCTCGGGAGAGAGGCAGTACTTC
v_gene: TRBV28; abundance: NA; d_gene: NA; j_gene: TRBJ2-7; CDR3aa: CASSLNRPGVRYEQYF; CDR3nt: TGTGCCAGCAGTTTAAACCGGCCAGGGGTACGCTACGAGCAGTACTTC
v_gene: TRBV5-5; abundance: NA; d_gene: NA; j_gene: TRBJ2-5; CDR3aa: CASSRLSFETQYF; CDR3nt: TGTGCCAGCAGCCGTCTGAGTTTTGAGACCCAGTACTTC
v_gene: TRBV5-6; abundance: NA; d_gene: TRBD1; j_gene: TRBJ1-4; CDR3aa: CASSLGDSINEKLFF; CDR3nt: TGTGCCAGCAGCTTGGGGGACAGTATAAATGAAAAACTGTTTTTT
v_gene: TRBV10-3; abundance: once; d_gene: NA; j_gene: TRBJ1-4; CDR3aa: CAISPRAAGPQATNEKLFF; CDR3nt: TGTGCCATCTCCCCCCGCGCGGCAGGGCCCCAAGCAACTAATGAAAAACTGTTTTTT
v_gene: TRBV10-3; abundance: NA; d_gene: TRBD1; j_gene: TRBJ1-2; CDR3aa: CAGRTGGSYGYTF; CDR3nt: TGTGCCGGACGGACAGGGGGTTCCTATGGCTACACCTTC
v_gene: TRBV11-3; abundance: NA; d_gene: NA; j_gene: TRBJ2-1; CDR3aa: CASSLARNEQFF; CDR3nt: TGTGCCAGCAGCCTAGCGAGGAATGAGCAGTTCTTC
v_gene: TRBV27; abundance: NA; d_gene: NA; j_gene: TRBJ2-5; CDR3aa: CASMEGRYQETQYF; CDR3nt: TGTGCCAGCATGGAGGGACGGTACCAAGAGACCCAGTACTTC
v_gene: TRBV20-1; abundance: NA; d_gene: NA; j_gene: TRBJ2-7; CDR3aa: CSASNFYEQYF; CDR3nt: TGCAGTGCTAGTAACTTCTACGAGCAGTACTTC
v_gene: TRBV28; abundance: NA; d_gene: TRBD1; j_gene: TRBJ1-5; CDR3aa: CASTDRGSNQPQHF; CDR3nt: TGTGCCAGCACCGACAGGGGGAGTAATCAGCCCCAGCATTTT
v_gene: TRBV28; abundance: NA; d_gene: TRBD2; j_gene: TRBJ2-3; CDR3aa: CASSPRTSGTDTQYF; CDR3nt: TGTGCCAGCAGTCCCCGGACTAGCGGCACAGATACGCAGTATTTT
v_gene: TRBV21-1; abundance: NA; d_gene: NA; j_gene: TRBJ2-7; CDR3aa: CASSKDEGGERGEQYF; CDR3nt: TGTGCCAGCAGCAAAGACGAAGGGGGGGAAAGAGGGGAGCAGTACTTC
v_gene: TRBV5-1; abundance: NA; d_gene: TRBD1; j_gene: TRBJ2-5; CDR3aa: CASSFRDREQETQYF; CDR3nt: TGCGCCAGCAGCTTCAGGGACAGGGAACAAGAGACCCAGTACTTC
v_gene: TRBV18; abundance: once; d_gene: TRBD1; j_gene: TRBJ1-2; CDR3aa: CASSLGTGAKRGYTF; CDR3nt: TGTGCCAGCTCACTCGGGACAGGGGCTAAGAGGGGCTACACCTTC
v_gene: TRBV12-5; abundance: NA; d_gene: NA; j_gene: TRBJ2-7; CDR3aa: CALRTNHEQYF; CDR3nt: TGTGCCCTACGAACTAACCACGAGCAGTACTTC
v_gene: TRBV18; abundance: NA; d_gene: TRBD1; j_gene: TRBJ1-5; CDR3aa: CASSLGTGDQPQHF; CDR3nt: TGTGCCAGCTCACTCGGGACAGGTGATCAGCCCCAGCATTTT
v_gene: TRBV6-1; abundance: NA; d_gene: TRBD1; j_gene: TRBJ1-2; CDR3aa: CASPGGQGYGYTF; CDR3nt: TGTGCCAGTCCCGGAGGACAGGGCTATGGCTACACCTTC
v_gene: TRBV12-5; abundance: NA; d_gene: NA; j_gene: TRBJ2-2; CDR3aa: CASALGVSEVTGELFF; CDR3nt: TGTGCTAGTGCCCTCGGGGTCTCTGAGGTCACCGGGGAGCTGTTTTTT
v_gene: TRBV19; abundance: NA; d_gene: TRBD1; j_gene: TRBJ2-7; CDR3aa: CASRGTGECYEQYF; CDR3nt: TGTGCCAGTAGGGGGACAGGGGAGTGCTACGAGCAGTACTTC
v_gene: TRBV6-1; abundance: NA; d_gene: NA; j_gene: TRBJ2-7; CDR3aa: CASSEYGNHEQYF; CDR3nt: TGTGCCAGCAGTGAGTACGGGAATCACGAGCAGTACTTC
v_gene: TRBV6-4; abundance: once; d_gene: NA; j_gene: TRBJ1-2; CDR3aa: CASSGGRGRERVANYGYTF; CDR3nt: TGTGCCAGCAGCGGAGGCAGGGGCCGAGAAAGAGTCGCTAACTATGGCTACACCTTC
v_gene: TRBV7-8; abundance: NA; d_gene: NA; j_gene: TRBJ2-1; CDR3aa: CASSLVGGATYNEQFF; CDR3nt: TGTGCCAGCAGCTTAGTTGGGGGCGCCACCTACAATGAGCAGTTCTTC
v_gene: TRBV18; abundance: NA; d_gene: NA; j_gene: TRBJ2-7; CDR3aa: CASSPSGAEQYF; CDR3nt: TGTGCCAGCTCACCATCAGGGGCCGAGCAGTACTTC
v_gene: TRBV28; abundance: NA; d_gene: TRBD2; j_gene: TRBJ2-1; CDR3aa: CASSSLAGVSLNEQFF; CDR3nt: TGTGCCAGCAGCTCCCTGGCGGGAGTGAGTTTGAATGAGCAGTTCTTC
v_gene: TRBV19; abundance: NA; d_gene: TRBD1; j_gene: TRBJ2-3; CDR3aa: CATRQGGDTQYF; CDR3nt: TGTGCCACAAGACAGGGGGGAGATACGCAGTATTTT
v_gene: TRBV19; abundance: once; d_gene: NA; j_gene: TRBJ1-1; CDR3aa: CASSPLQGPVKDTEAFF; CDR3nt: TGTGCCAGTAGTCCCCTTCAGGGGCCGGTTAAAGACACTGAAGCTTTCTTT
v_gene: TRBV6-1; abundance: NA; d_gene: NA; j_gene: TRBJ2-7; CDR3aa: CASSRIGVYEQYF; CDR3nt: TGTGCCAGCAGTCGTATAGGGGTATACGAGCAGTACTTC
v_gene: TRBV6-5; abundance: NA; d_gene: NA; j_gene: TRBJ1-1; CDR3aa: CASWGGRNTEAFF; CDR3nt: TGTGCCAGCTGGGGGGGCCGGAACACTGAAGCTTTCTTT
v_gene: TRBV14; abundance: NA; d_gene: NA; j_gene: TRBJ2-5; CDR3aa: CASSQDHPTGRETQYF; CDR3nt: TGTGCCAGCAGCCAAGATCATCCCACAGGGAGAGAGACCCAGTACTTC
v_gene: TRBV7-3; abundance: NA; d_gene: TRBD2; j_gene: TRBJ2-1; CDR3aa: CARRRGLAGVGAYNEQFF; CDR3nt: TGTGCCAGACGTAGGGGACTAGCGGGAGTCGGGGCCTACAATGAGCAGTTCTTC
v_gene: TRBV7-8; abundance: NA; d_gene: TRBD1; j_gene: TRBJ1-3; CDR3aa: CASSSTGTATTSSGNTIYF; CDR3nt: TGTGCCAGCAGCTCTACCGGGACAGCCACTACCAGCTCTGGAAACACCATATATTTT
v_gene: TRBV5-1; abundance: NA; d_gene: TRBD2; j_gene: TRBJ2-5; CDR3aa: CASSLGSGKETQYF; CDR3nt: TGCGCCAGCAGCTTGGGTAGCGGGAAAGAGACCCAGTACTTC
v_gene: TRBV7-2; abundance: NA; d_gene: TRBD2; j_gene: TRBJ2-1; CDR3aa: CASSLLAGSYNEQFF; CDR3nt: TGTGCCAGCAGCTTATTAGCGGGTTCCTACAATGAGCAGTTCTTC
v_gene: TRBV4-2; abundance: NA; d_gene: TRBD2; j_gene: TRBJ2-1; CDR3aa: CASSQGPGLAGIEQFF; CDR3nt: TGTGCCAGCAGCCAAGGACCTGGACTAGCGGGAATTGAGCAGTTCTTC
v_gene: TRBV13; abundance: NA; d_gene: NA; j_gene: TRBJ2-1; CDR3aa: CASSLAQNEQFF; CDR3nt: TGTGCCAGCAGCTTAGCTCAGAATGAGCAGTTCTTC
v_gene: TRBV5-4; abundance: NA; d_gene: TRBD1; j_gene: TRBJ2-1; CDR3aa: CASSLTGTGGHNEQFF; CDR3nt: TGTGCCAGCAGCCTGACCGGGACAGGGGGCCACAATGAGCAGTTCTTC
v_gene: TRBV25-1; abundance: NA; d_gene: TRBD1; j_gene: TRBJ2-2; CDR3aa: CASSEDRGLGGELFF; CDR3nt: TGTGCCAGCAGTGAGGACAGGGGGCTCGGCGGGGAGCTGTTTTTT
v_gene: TRBV2; abundance: NA; d_gene: TRBD2; j_gene: TRBJ2-1; CDR3aa: CASSGLAGDVQFF; CDR3nt: TGTGCCAGCAGTGGACTAGCGGGAGACGTGCAGTTCTTC
v_gene: TRBV27; abundance: NA; d_gene: NA; j_gene: TRBJ2-3; CDR3aa: CASSLQAARTDTQYF; CDR3nt: TGTGCCAGCAGTTTACAGGCCGCGCGCACAGATACGCAGTATTTT
v_gene: TRBV30; abundance: medium-sized; d_gene: TRBD1; j_gene: TRBJ2-2; CDR3aa: CAWSRDRGSAGELFF; CDR3nt: TGTGCCTGGAGTCGGGACAGGGGAAGTGCCGGGGAGCTGTTTTTT
v_gene: TRBV10-3; abundance: NA; d_gene: TRBD2; j_gene: TRBJ2-1; CDR3aa: CAISEQLLAGVSYNEQFF; CDR3nt: TGTGCCATCAGTGAACAACTGTTAGCGGGAGTCTCCTACAATGAGCAGTTCTTC
v_gene: TRBV4-1; abundance: NA; d_gene: TRBD2; j_gene: TRBJ2-7; CDR3aa: CASSRVLGGDYEQYF; CDR3nt: TGCGCCAGCAGCCGCGTACTCGGGGGGGACTACGAGCAGTACTTC
v_gene: TRBV28; abundance: few; d_gene: TRBD2; j_gene: TRBJ2-2; CDR3aa: CASSSPGTSTGELFF; CDR3nt: TGTGCCAGCAGTTCCCCCGGGACTAGCACCGGGGAGCTGTTTTTT
v_gene: TRBV25-1; abundance: NA; d_gene: TRBD2; j_gene: TRBJ2-5; CDR3aa: CASRTSGRETQYF; CDR3nt: TGTGCCAGCAGGACTAGCGGTAGGGAGACCCAGTACTTC
v_gene: TRBV5-1; abundance: NA; d_gene: NA; j_gene: TRBJ2-3; CDR3aa: CASSGSGSTDTQYF; CDR3nt: TGCGCCAGCAGCGGGAGCGGAAGCACAGATACGCAGTATTTT
v_gene: TRBV7-9; abundance: NA; d_gene: NA; j_gene: TRBJ2-1; CDR3aa: CASSLASEGEQFF; CDR3nt: TGTGCCAGCAGCTTAGCGTCGGAGGGTGAGCAGTTCTTC
v_gene: TRBV6-1; abundance: NA; d_gene: NA; j_gene: TRBJ2-7; CDR3aa: CASRLTFEDQQYF; CDR3nt: TGTGCCAGCAGGCTAACCTTTGAAGATCAGCAGTACTTC
v_gene: TRBV19; abundance: NA; d_gene: NA; j_gene: TRBJ2-2; CDR3aa: CASSMRTGELFF; CDR3nt: TGTGCCAGTAGTATGCGGACCGGGGAGCTGTTTTTT
v_gene: TRBV19; abundance: NA; d_gene: TRBD1; j_gene: TRBJ2-2; CDR3aa: CASITRGQTGELFF; CDR3nt: TGTGCCAGTATCACCAGGGGGCAGACCGGGGAGCTGTTTTTT